This entry lists 26 T cell receptor beta chains sequenced from one sample in a study of blood T cell repertoires in COVID-19. Profiling relied on immunoSEQ multiplex PCR, and the TCRdb table lists in-frame clones only, not all of them. The sample consists of over 150,000 clones, around 74% of them appearing once. The sequencing input was peripheral blood. The receptor source for this set is an elderly woman with acute or convalescent COVID-19.

The CDR3 sequence: CASSVEDRAGTPLHF. CDR3 bases: TGTGCCAGCAGCGTAGAGGACAGGGCGGGGACACCCCTCCACTTT. The chain links TRBV9 to TRBJ1-6, with 8 bases identical to TRBD1. Germline V gene lookup returns CDR1 SGDLS and CDR2 YYNGEE. The CDR3 consists of 15 residues. Unmatched junction bases numbered 7, after V lost 0 bases and J lost 11 bases.

The J gene is TRBJ1-1, the V gene TRBV11-2; 8 bases are a match to TRBD1. V shed 5 bases, J shed 5 bases, and the junction held 4 bases outside the gene matches. The CDR3 is 13 amino acids. The germline V gene encodes CDR1 SGHAT and CDR2 FQNNGV. The chain's CDR3 is CASSADRGTEAFF. CDR3 nucleotides: TGTGCCAGCAGCGCCGACAGGGGAACTGAAGCTTTCTTT.

The chain joins TRBV30 to TRBJ1-2; 8 bases align to TRBD1. CDR1 is GTSNPN, CDR2 SVGIG, per germline (reference sequence). The CDR3 contains 14 residues. The V and J ends lost 0 bases and 8 bases, in that order; junction bases with no gene match: 8. CDR3 loop: CAWSVQGASGGYTF. CDR3 DNA: TGTGCCTGGAGTGTTCAGGGGGCTTCGGGGGGCTACACCTTC. The complete variable domain, with remaining parts taken from reference TRBV30 and TRBJ1-2, reads SQTIHQWPATLVQPVGSPLSLECTVEGTSNPNLYWYRQAAGRGLQLLFYSVGIGQISSEVPQNLSASRPQDRQFILSSKKLLLSDSGFYLCAWSVQGASGGYTFGSGTRLTVV.

This chain connects TRBV5-6 to TRBJ1-2; D is possibly TRBD1 (6 bases). The CDR3 runs to 13 residues. Trimming removed 2 bases from V and 7 bases from J, with 12 bases in between. Germline CDR1 is SGHDT and CDR2 is YYEEEE. CDR3 nucleotide sequence: TGTGCCAGCAGCTTAGACAGGTCGTCTGGCTACACCTTC. Its protein is CASSLDRSSGYTF.

J is TRBJ1-2 and V is TRBV6-6; D gene unclear. This CDR3 region has 11 residues. The V gene lost 6 bases and the J gene lost 2 bases, with 4 bases spanning the gap. Germline V gene sequence: CDR1 MNHNY, CDR2 SVGAGI (reference sequence). The CDR3 loop reads CASSQNYGYTF. The CDR3, as DNA: TGTGCCAGCAGCCAGAACTATGGCTACACCTTC.

The DNA of the CDR3 is TGCGCCAGCAGCGCGGACAGTTTCTATGGCTACACCTTC. Residues: CASSADSFYGYTF. This sequence joins TRBV5-1 and TRBJ1-2, with a possible D match to TRBD1 (6 bases). The germline CDR1 and CDR2 sequences are SGHRS and YFSETQ. There are 13 residues in the CDR3. Trimming shortened V by 4 bases and J by 4 bases, and 11 bases separated the two germline ends.

V and J are TRBV27 and TRBJ1-4; D is possibly TRBD1 (6 bases). Trimming left V 6 bases short and J 4 bases short, with 15 bases between. The CDR3 is made up of 15 amino acids. The germline V gene encodes CDR1 MNHEY and CDR2 SMNVEV (reference sequence). CDR3 nucleotide sequence: TGTGCCAGCAGGATAACAGGGTTGGTTAATGAAAAACTGTTTTTT. Translation: CASRITGLVNEKLFF.

This CDR3 is CASVGQGVIEAFF. Written as DNA, the CDR3 is TGTGCCAGCGTAGGACAGGGGGTGATAGAAGCTTTCTTT. The chain recombines TRBV28 with TRBJ1-1, with 10 bases matching TRBD1. V lost 8 bases, J lost 8 bases, and 8 bases stayed unmatched. CDR3 length: 13 amino acids. Germline values: CDR1 MDHEN, CDR2 SYDVKM.

The chain employs TRBV30 and TRBJ1-2; TRBD1 aligns across 8 bases. Trimming at V came to 0 bases and at J to 8 bases, leaving 5 bases not matched to a gene. Germline V gene sequence: CDR1 GTSNPN, CDR2 SVGIG (reference sequence). The CDR3 covers 13 residues. The CDR3 spells CAWSVPGGRGYTF. As DNA, the CDR3 is TGTGCCTGGAGTGTCCCAGGGGGCAGGGGCTACACCTTC. Complete variable domain (other parts from reference TRBV30 and TRBJ1-2): SQTIHQWPATLVQPVGSPLSLECTVEGTSNPNLYWYRQAAGRGLQLLFYSVGIGQISSEVPQNLSASRPQDRQFILSSKKLLLSDSGFYLCAWSVPGGRGYTFGSGTRLTVV.

The gene calls are TRBV6-5 and TRBJ2-5; 8 bases align to TRBD1. The germline V gene encodes CDR1 MNHEY and CDR2 SVGAGI. V was pared by 4 bases and J by 5 bases, with 9 bases of the junction left unmatched. This CDR3 region has 15 residues. CDR3 sequence: CASSSPAGGGETQYF. CDR3 bases: TGTGCCAGCAGTTCCCCCGCAGGGGGCGGGGAGACCCAGTACTTC.

This clone was seen only a few times. This chain links TRBV29-1 with TRBJ1-2; D might be TRBD1 (5 bases). Germline V gene data show CDR1 as SQVTM and CDR2 as ANQGSEA. This CDR3 comprises 16 residues. V dropped 0 bases and J dropped 4 bases, with 18 bases sitting between them. CDR3 coding DNA: TGCAGCGTTGAAGAGGCGGCAGGGCGTCGCGGCTATGGCTACACCTTC. This sequence encodes CSVEEAAGRRGYGYTF.

The chain couples TRBV7-9 to TRBJ2-5; the D is unclear. CDR1 and CDR2 (germline): SEHNR, FQNEAQ (reference sequence). Trimming cost V 5 bases and J 7 bases, with 11 bases left between them. The CDR3 runs to 12 residues. Here the CDR3 DNA reads TGTGCCAGCAGCCCCACGGGTTGGACCCAGTACTTC. This translates into CASSPTGWTQYF.

This clone has more than one count but fewer than ten. J is TRBJ1-2 and V is TRBV12-3 or TRBV12-4; TRBD1 aligns across 9 bases. This CDR3 has 13 residues. Germline trimming cut 6 bases from V and 7 bases from J; bases unmatched to any gene: 6. This chain's CDR3 is CASRPGTGTGYTF. The CDR3 DNA reads as TGTGCCAGCAGACCAGGGACAGGGACTGGCTACACCTTC.

This clone was picked up one time. The V and J genes are TRBV11-2 and TRBJ1-4; D possibly corresponds to TRBD1 (6 bases). The CDR3 totals 17 residues. The germline V and J ends were trimmed by 6 bases and 6 bases, with 23 bases remaining between them. Germline loops: CDR1 SGHAT, CDR2 FQNNGV. The DNA of the CDR3 is TGTGCCAGCAGTATAGTCGGTTTTCAGGGGAACTATGAAAAACTGTTTTTT. This translates into CASSIVGFQGNYEKLFF. The full variable domain, rest sourced from reference TRBV11-2 and TRBJ1-4, is EAGVAQSPRYKIIEKRQSVAFWCNPISGHATLYWYQQILGQGPKLLIQFQNNGVVDDSQLPKDRFSAERLKGVDSTLKIQPAKLEDSAVYLCASSIVGFQGNYEKLFFGSGTQLSVL.

This chain connects TRBV7-9 to TRBJ2-3, with D hard to call. The CDR3 length is 12 residues. The germline V and J ends were trimmed by 6 bases and 5 bases, with 9 bases remaining between them. The germline CDR1 and CDR2 sequences are SEHNR and FQNEAQ (reference sequence). The CDR3 loop reads CASSSRLDTQYF. CDR3 nucleotide sequence: TGTGCCAGCAGTTCTAGATTAGATACGCAGTATTTT. Based on the CDR3 plus reference TRBV7-9 and TRBJ2-3, the full variable domain is DTGVSQNPRHKITKRGQNVTFRCDPISEHNRLYWYRQTLGQGPEFLTYFQNEAQLEKSRLLSDRFSAERPKGSFSTLEIQRTEQGDSAMYLCASSSRLDTQYFGPGTRLTVL.

This clone appeared a few times. This chain connects TRBV7-9 to TRBJ1-1; the D is unclear. Trimming took 5 bases from V and 7 from J, leaving 14 bases between them. This CDR3 comprises 13 residues. The germline CDR1 and CDR2 sequences are SEHNR and FQNEAQ (reference sequence). The CDR3 region is CASSVTREFEAFF. The CDR3 bases are TGTGCCAGCAGCGTCACTCGGGAGTTTGAAGCTTTCTTT.

The chain combines TRBV27 with TRBJ2-2, with 16 nucleotides matching TRBD2. There are 17 residues in the CDR3. Germline V gene lookup returns CDR1 MNHEY and CDR2 SMNVEV (reference sequence). The J segment lost 3 bases and the V segment lost 4 bases, leaving 2 bases of the junction unmatched. The CDR3 nucleotides read TGTGCCAGCAGTTCGGGACTAGCGGGAGGGGACACCGGGGAGCTGTTTTTT. Translation: CASSSGLAGGDTGELFF.

CDR3 in amino acids: CASSSPGMGVTEAFF. The CDR3 DNA sequence: TGTGCCAGCAGCTCCCCCGGGATGGGCGTCACTGAAGCTTTCTTT. The V gene is TRBV11-3, the J gene TRBJ1-1; D remains ambiguous. Trimming removed 4 bases at V and 4 bases at J, with 16 bases between. Germline CDR1 and CDR2: SGHNT and YENEEA. This CDR3 region has 15 residues.

The table lists this clone with a count of one. The chain has TRBV5-4 and TRBJ2-5; TRBD2 matches 8 bases. This CDR3 has 13 residues. Germline values: CDR1 SGHNT, CDR2 YYREEE (reference sequence). J gave up 4 bases and V 4 bases, and 3 bases lay outside the gene matches. The CDR3: CASSNLAGETQYF. CDR3 DNA: TGTGCCAGCAGCAACCTAGCGGGAGAGACCCAGTACTTC. Together with reference TRBV5-4 and TRBJ2-5, the CDR3 gives the full variable domain: ETGVTQSPTHLIKTRGQQVTLRCSSQSGHNTVSWYQQALGQGPQFIFQYYREEENGRGNFPPRFSGLQFPNYSSELNVNALELDDSALYLCASSNLAGETQYFGPGTRLLVL.

The chain is built from TRBV7-9 and TRBJ2-7, with 10 nucleotides matching TRBD1. CDR3 length: 14 amino acids. Germline V CDR1 and CDR2: SEHNR, FQNEAQ (reference sequence). The V and J ends lost 5 bases and 5 bases, in that order; junction bases with no gene match: 6. DNA for the CDR3: TGTGCCAGCAGCCCTCGGGACAGGGGCGACGAGCAGTACTTC. This sequence encodes CASSPRDRGDEQYF.

This clone appeared many times. The V gene is TRBV7-3, the J gene TRBJ2-7; maybe TRBD1 (6 bases). V lost 5 bases and J 6 bases, leaving 17 bases between the germline ends. The length of the CDR3 is 14 residues. Germline V gene lookup returns CDR1 SGHTA and CDR2 FQGTGA. CDR3 sequence (DNA): TGTGCCAGCAGCCCCAGGGGTAGCAGAGGCGAGCAGTACTTC. The encoded protein is CASSPRGSRGEQYF.

The genes are TRBV18 and TRBJ2-1, with 8 bases identical to TRBD2. V lost 6 bases to trimming and J lost 10 bases; unmatched junction nucleotides: 14. This CDR3 has 15 residues. CDR1 is KGHSH and CDR2 is LQKENI in the germline V gene. The CDR3 DNA reads as TGTGCCAGCTCGCCGGGGGGGGACCAACCCCGGGAGCAGTTCTTC. Its translation: CASSPGGDQPREQFF.

The chain links TRBV2 to TRBJ1-4, with D tentatively TRBD1 (5 bases). Germline CDR1 reads SNHLY; CDR2 reads FYNNEI. This CDR3 comprises 12 residues. V dropped 8 bases and J dropped 8 bases, with 12 bases sitting between them. The CDR3 reads CASAGSEEKLFF. DNA of the CDR3: TGTGCCAGCGCAGGGTCGGAGGAAAAACTGTTTTTT.

The rearrangement links TRBV7-2 to TRBJ2-7, with 7 bases lining up with TRBD2. J lost 5 bases, V lost 6 bases, and 16 bases had no gene match. CDR1 and CDR2 from the germline V gene are SGHTA and FQGNSA. The CDR3 is 16 residues long. The CDR3 region has the DNA TGTGCCAGCAGACAGCCCAGCGGGAAGGAGGCCGACGAGCAGTACTTC. It encodes CASRQPSGKEADEQYF.

The gene calls are TRBV7-6 and TRBJ2-1; 8 nucleotides match TRBD2. V lost 5 bases to trimming and J lost 4 bases; unmatched junction nucleotides: 7. CDR3 size: 15 residues. Germline loops: CDR1 SGHVS, CDR2 FNYEAQ. CDR3 nucleotides: TGTGCCAGCAGCGTAACTAGCGGACCGTACAATGAGCAGTTCTTC. It yields the protein CASSVTSGPYNEQFF.

The rearrangement links TRBV4-3 to TRBJ2-1; 7 positions match TRBD2. The CDR3 consists of 16 residues. The V segment lost 4 bases and the J segment 0 bases; nucleotides outside the gene matches: 6. Germline values: CDR1 LGHNA, CDR2 YSLEER. CDR3 residues: CASSRGSSGSYNEQFF. The CDR3 region has the DNA TGCGCCAGCAGCCGGGGGTCTAGCGGCTCCTACAATGAGCAGTTCTTC.